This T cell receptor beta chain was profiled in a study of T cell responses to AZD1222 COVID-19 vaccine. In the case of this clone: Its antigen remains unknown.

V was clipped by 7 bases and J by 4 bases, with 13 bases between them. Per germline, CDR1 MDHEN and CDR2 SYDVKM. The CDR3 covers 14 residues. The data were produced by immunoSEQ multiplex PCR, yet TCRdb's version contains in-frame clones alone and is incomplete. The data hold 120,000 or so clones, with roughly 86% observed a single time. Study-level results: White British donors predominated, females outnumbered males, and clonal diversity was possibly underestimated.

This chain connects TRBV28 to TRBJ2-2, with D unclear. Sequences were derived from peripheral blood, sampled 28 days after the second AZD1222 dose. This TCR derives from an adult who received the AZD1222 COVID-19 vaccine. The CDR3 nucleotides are TGTGCCAGCAATGATGAAGGTATCACCGGGGAGCTGTTTTTT. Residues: CASNDEGITGELFF.